This T cell receptor (beta chain) was recorded in a study of CD8+ T cells in alopecia areata. The ends were cut back, 7 bases at V and 0 bases at J, with 9 bases in the middle. The CDR3 consists of 13 residues. Germline V gives CDR1 LNHNV, CDR2 YYDKDF (reference sequence). Study results and limitations: TCR sharing was clearer in mice than between patients, perhaps partly owing to patient HLA diversity. Compared with normal scalp, lesional scalp had higher clonality and more expanded CD8+ clones.

The sorting of PBMCs gave CD4+ and CD8+ T cells. To note about this clone: The antigen is unknown.

RNA extraction was followed by reverse transcription into cDNA, which acted as the sequencing template. Assay: immunoSEQ multiplex PCR; the TCRdb copy retains only in-frame clones and omits some. The sample yields some 150,000 clones, less than 65% seen once. V is TRBV15 and J is TRBJ2-5; no firm D call. Specimen: CD8+ T cells sorted from blood. This TCR derives from a human donor in good health. The CDR3 sequence is CATKASYQETQYF. CDR3 DNA sequence: TGTGCCACCAAGGCCAGCTACCAAGAGACCCAGTACTTC.